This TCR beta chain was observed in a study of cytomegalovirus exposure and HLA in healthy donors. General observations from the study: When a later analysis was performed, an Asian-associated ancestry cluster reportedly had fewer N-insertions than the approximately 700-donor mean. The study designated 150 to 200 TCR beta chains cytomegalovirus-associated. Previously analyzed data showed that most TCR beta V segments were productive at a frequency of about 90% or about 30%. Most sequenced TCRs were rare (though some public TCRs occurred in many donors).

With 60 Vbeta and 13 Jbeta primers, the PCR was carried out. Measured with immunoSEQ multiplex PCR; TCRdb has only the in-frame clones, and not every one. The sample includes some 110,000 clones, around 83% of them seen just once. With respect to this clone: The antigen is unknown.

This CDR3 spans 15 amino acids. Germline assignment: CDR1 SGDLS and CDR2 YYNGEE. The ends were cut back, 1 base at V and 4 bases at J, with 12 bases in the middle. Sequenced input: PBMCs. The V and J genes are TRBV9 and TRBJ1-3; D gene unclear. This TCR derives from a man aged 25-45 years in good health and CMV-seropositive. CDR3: CASSVSGRVGNTIYF. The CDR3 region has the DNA TGTGCCAGCAGCGTATCGGGTAGAGTGGGAAACACCATATATTTT.